This passage covers 15 T cell receptor beta chains from one sample sequenced in a study of OX40 agonist ivuxolimab in advanced cancers. TCRdb keeps only in-frame clones here, not all; method: immunoSEQ multiplex PCR. The top ten clones hold 5.5% to 8.5% of a sample with about 48,000 clones, around 90% of them seen once. The source was CD4+ or CD8+ T cells sorted from blood, collected in a trial of the OX40 agonist ivuxolimab. Receptor source: an adult with an advanced solid tumor such as melanoma, head and neck, liver or kidney cancer.

The chain has TRBV5-5 and TRBJ1-4, with D maybe TRBD1 (5 bases). Per the germline V gene, CDR1 is SGHKS and CDR2 is YYEKEE (reference sequence). This CDR3 is built from 18 residues. V lost 4 bases and J lost 6, with 25 bases in between. DNA of the CDR3: TGTGCCAGCAGCGCAAGCCAGGGCCGGCACCTTGACGATGAAAAACTGTTTTTT. It encodes CASSASQGRHLDDEKLFF.

The V call is TRBV2, the J call TRBJ2-3; TRBD2 agrees at 11 bases. There are 16 residues in the CDR3. J lost 1 base, V lost 8 bases, and 8 bases had no gene match. The germline CDR1 and CDR2 sequences are SNHLY and FYNNEI. CDR3 residues: CASLTSGDTGTDTQYF. The CDR3 region has the DNA TGTGCCAGCCTGACTAGCGGGGATACGGGCACAGATACGCAGTATTTT.

The J gene is TRBJ1-2, the V gene TRBV7-8, with 12 bases aligning to TRBD1. Germline V lookup: CDR1 SGHVS, CDR2 FQNEAQ. The CDR3 covers 14 residues. V lost 5 bases and J lost 8; bases outside the gene matches: 6. The CDR3 loop is CASSPGTGGAGYTF. Here the CDR3 DNA reads TGTGCCAGCAGCCCCGGGACAGGGGGCGCCGGCTACACCTTC.

V is TRBV27 and J is TRBJ2-2; D possibly matches TRBD1 or TRBD2 (6 bases each). The CDR3 length is 14 residues. V lost 0 bases and J 6 bases, leaving 8 bases between the germline ends. Per the germline V gene, CDR1 is MNHEY and CDR2 is SMNVEV (reference sequence). The CDR3 protein is CASSLSGGSGELFF. CDR3 nucleotide sequence: TGTGCCAGCAGTTTATCCGGGGGCTCCGGGGAGCTGTTTTTT.

The chain links TRBV12-5 to TRBJ1-1; 7 positions agree with TRBD1. The V and J ends lost 7 bases and 9 bases, in that order; junction bases with no gene match: 8. The length of the CDR3 is 12 residues. Germline V gene data show CDR1 as LGHNT and CDR2 as FRNRAP. The CDR3: CASVLGGTQAFF. In DNA, the CDR3 is TGTGCTAGTGTCTTAGGGGGCACCCAAGCTTTCTTT. Combining the CDR3 with reference TRBV12-5 and TRBJ1-1 gives the whole variable domain DARVTQTPRHKVTEMGQEVTMRCQPILGHNTVFWYRQTMMQGLELLAYFRNRAPLDDSGMPKDRFSAEMPDATLATLKIQPSEPRDSAVYFCASVLGGTQAFFGQGTRLTVV.

V and J are TRBV7-6 and TRBJ2-5, with 11 bases identical to TRBD1. The CDR3 sequence is 17 residues long. Trimming removed 4 bases from V and 2 bases from J; junction bases left unmatched: 9. Germline values: CDR1 SGHVS, CDR2 FNYEAQ. The CDR3 sequence: CASSSDRGTGGQETQYF. The CDR3 DNA reads TGTGCCAGCAGCTCTGATCGTGGGACAGGGGGACAAGAGACCCAGTACTTC.

The chain employs TRBV23-1 and TRBJ2-7; 12 bases align to TRBD1. TRBV23-1 is given ORF status, its function remaining uncertain. This CDR3 has 17 residues. J lost 1 base, V lost 8 bases, and 12 bases had no gene match. In nucleotides, the CDR3 is TGCGCCAGCGGCCACGGGACAGGGGGCAATAGGTCCTACGAGCAGTACGTC. It encodes CASGHGTGGNRSYEQYV.

The CDR3 reads CASTAGSSYGYTF. DNA for the CDR3: TGTGCCAGCACCGCCGGATCATCCTATGGCTACACCTTC. V and J are TRBV7-6 and TRBJ1-2, with D unclear. There are 13 residues in the CDR3. The germline V gene encodes CDR1 SGHVS and CDR2 FNYEAQ. The V and J ends lost 7 bases and 4 bases respectively, with 13 bases between them. The complete variable domain, with remaining parts taken from reference TRBV7-6 and TRBJ1-2, reads GAGVSQSPRYKVTKRGQDVALRCDPISGHVSLYWYRQALGQGPEFLTYFNYEAQQDKSGLPNDRFSAERPEGSISTLTIQRTEQRDSAMYRCASTAGSSYGYTFGSGTRLTVV.

This rearrangement joins TRBV10-2 to TRBJ2-7, with D possibly called TRBD1 or TRBD2 (5 bases each). Trimming removed 6 bases from V and 4 bases from J, with 16 bases in between. This CDR3 contains 14 residues. Germline V CDR1 and CDR2: WSHSY, SAAADI. Written as DNA, the CDR3 is TGCGCCAGCAGCACCGAGGGACGGACTTACGAGCAGTACGTC. As protein: CASSTEGRTYEQYV.

This clone was seen once. CDR3 sequence (DNA): TGTGCCTGGACGGAAGGCTCTGGGGCCAACGTCCTGACTTTC. This encodes CAWTEGSGANVLTF. The chain couples TRBV30 to TRBJ2-6; D not certain. The germline CDR1 and CDR2 sequences are GTSNPN and SVGIG (reference sequence). Trimming stripped 4 bases from V and 0 bases from J, with 7 bases between. The CDR3 consists of 14 residues.

The chain recombines TRBV7-8 with TRBJ1-1; D uncertain. The CDR3 has 13 amino acids. The germline V gene encodes CDR1 SGHVS and CDR2 FQNEAQ. The V gene lost 3 bases and the J gene lost 4 bases, with 9 bases spanning the gap. CDR3 nucleotides: TGTGCCAGCAGCTTGTCCGGACCCACTGAAGCTTTCTTT. Its protein is CASSLSGPTEAFF.

V is TRBV9 and J is TRBJ1-3, with D maybe TRBD1 (6 bases). The germline V gene has CDR1 SGDLS and CDR2 YYNGEE. V was pared by 0 bases and J by 0 bases, with 7 bases between. This CDR3 has 15 residues. CDR3 coding DNA: TGTGCCAGCAGCGTAGAGGGGGGCTCTGGAAACACCATATATTTT. Amino acids: CASSVEGGSGNTIYF.

The rearrangement links TRBV19 to TRBJ1-3, with unresolved D. Germline assignment: CDR1 LNHDA and CDR2 SQIVND (reference sequence). V was shortened by 5 bases and J by 4 bases, with 12 bases between the two germline ends. The CDR3 sequence is 14 residues long. CDR3 sequence: CASSLSRFGNTIYF. The CDR3 coding sequence is TGTGCCAGTAGTCTGAGCAGGTTCGGAAACACCATATATTTT.

This chain uses TRBV5-4 with TRBJ2-7; the match to TRBD1 covers 8 bases. The V gene's germline CDR1 is SGHNT and CDR2 YYREEE (reference sequence). The CDR3 consists of 15 residues. V shed 4 bases and J 2 bases; nucleotides not matched to a gene: 8. CDR3 coding DNA: TGTGCCAGCAGCCCTTGGGACAGGAATCCCTACGAGCAGTACTTC. The encoded protein is CASSPWDRNPYEQYF.

In its sample, this clone was seen once. The V and J genes are TRBV5-6 and TRBJ1-2; no definite D call. The V end was cut by 2 bases, the J end by 4 bases, with 9 bases between. The CDR3 contains 13 residues. Looked up from germline, CDR1 is SGHDT and CDR2 is YYEEEE. The CDR3 protein is CASSFDSGYGYTF. The CDR3, as DNA: TGTGCCAGCAGCTTCGACTCCGGCTATGGCTACACCTTC.